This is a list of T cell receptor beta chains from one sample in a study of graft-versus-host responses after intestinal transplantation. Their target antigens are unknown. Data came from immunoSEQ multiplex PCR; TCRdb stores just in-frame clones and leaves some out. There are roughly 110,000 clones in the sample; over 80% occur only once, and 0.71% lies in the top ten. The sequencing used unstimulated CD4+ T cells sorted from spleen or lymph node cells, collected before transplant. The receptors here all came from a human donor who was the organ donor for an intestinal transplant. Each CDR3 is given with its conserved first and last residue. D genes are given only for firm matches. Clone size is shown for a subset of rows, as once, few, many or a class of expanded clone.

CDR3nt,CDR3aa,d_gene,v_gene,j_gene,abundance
TGCGCCAGCAGCGACAGGGGGCCGCCTGGAAACACCATATATTTT,CASSDRGPPGNTIYF,TRBD1,TRBV5-1,TRBJ1-3,NA
TGTGCCAGCAGTGGTACAGGGGATAGTGGCTACACCTTC,CASSGTGDSGYTF,TRBD1,TRBV2,TRBJ1-2,NA
TGTGCCTGGTCGGGACTTAGCTCCTACAATGAGCAGTTCTTC,CAWSGLSSYNEQFF,NA,TRBV30,TRBJ2-1,few
TGCGCCAGCAGCCCCGGGACAGGGGTCTACGAGCAGTACTTC,CASSPGTGVYEQYF,TRBD1,TRBV4-1,TRBJ2-7,NA
TGCGCCAGCAGCCAAGATCTCGACTGGGACAGACTTAATGAAAAACTGTTTTTT,CASSQDLDWDRLNEKLFF,TRBD1,TRBV4-1,TRBJ1-4,NA
TGTGCCATCAGTGCAGACTCGGGGGCGAGGCCCCAGCATTTT,CAISADSGARPQHF,NA,TRBV10-3,TRBJ1-5,NA
TGTGCCATCAGGGGACAGGGAATAGGGCAGCCCCAGCATTTT,CAIRGQGIGQPQHF,TRBD1,TRBV10-3,TRBJ1-5,NA
TGTGCCAGCAGCGTAAAAGAGACCCAGTACTTC,CASSVKETQYF,NA,TRBV5-4,TRBJ2-5,NA
TGTGCCAGCAGCCAAAACAGGGGGCCCCTCTACGAGCAGTACTTC,CASSQNRGPLYEQYF,TRBD1,TRBV14,TRBJ2-7,once
TGTGCCAGCAGCGACGGCGAGGGAGTTTCCTACGAGCAGTACTTC,CASSDGEGVSYEQYF,NA,TRBV5-5,TRBJ2-7,NA
TGTGCCACCAGCAGAGATCTCGGTCAGGGGGCTGCAGATACGCAGTATTTT,CATSRDLGQGAADTQYF,TRBD1,TRBV15,TRBJ2-3,NA
TGCGCCAGCAGCTTGGGGGACCCCGGGGAGCAGTACTTC,CASSLGDPGEQYF,NA,TRBV5-1,TRBJ2-7,NA
TGCGCCAGCAGCTTGGCGGGCAGAGGCTCCTACAATGAGCAGTTCTTC,CASSLAGRGSYNEQFF,NA,TRBV5-1,TRBJ2-1,NA
TGTGCCTGGTCACGAGGCTATGGCTACACCTTC,CAWSRGYGYTF,NA,TRBV30,TRBJ1-2,NA
TGTGCCAGCAGTGAAGTGAGCGGGGGGGCCGGGGAGCTGTTTTTT,CASSEVSGGAGELFF,TRBD2,TRBV2,TRBJ2-2,few
TGTGCCAGCTCCCAGAGCTCTGGGGCCAACGTCCTGACTTTC,CASSQSSGANVLTF,NA,TRBV6-1,TRBJ2-6,NA
TGTGCCGGTCGACAGGGAGCCAACGGCTACACCTTC,CAGRQGANGYTF,TRBD1,TRBV2,TRBJ1-2,NA
TGTGCCAGCAGCCGGGACTCTGGGGCCAACGTCCTGACTTTC,CASSRDSGANVLTF,NA,TRBV5-4,TRBJ2-6,NA
TGTGCCATCAGTGCTAACGGGGGGAATGAGCAGTTCTTC,CAISANGGNEQFF,TRBD2,TRBV10-3,TRBJ2-1,NA
TGTGCCAGTACGGACGCGGGGTCTTCCTACGAGCAGTACTTC,CASTDAGSSYEQYF,NA,TRBV19,TRBJ2-7,NA
TGTGCCAGCAGCTTGGTTGGGGTTCCCGTATCTGGAAACACCATATATTTT,CASSLVGVPVSGNTIYF,NA,TRBV5-6,TRBJ1-3,NA
TGTGCCAGCAGCCCCGACAGGGGTGACACCGGGGAGCTGTTTTTT,CASSPDRGDTGELFF,TRBD1,TRBV7-9,TRBJ2-2,NA
TGTGCTAGTGGAAGCGGTAGCTCCTACGAGCAGTACTTC,CASGSGSSYEQYF,NA,TRBV12-5,TRBJ2-7,NA
TGTGCCAGTAGTGGGGGACCGGACAGCGATACAGATACGCAGTATTTT,CASSGGPDSDTDTQYF,NA,TRBV19,TRBJ2-3,NA
TGTGCCAGCAGTGATAGGACGGCGCGGGAGGTAGATACGCAGTATTTT,CASSDRTAREVDTQYF,TRBD2,TRBV6-1,TRBJ2-3,NA
TGCGCCAGCAGCTTCGGTGTTGAGACCCAGTACTTC,CASSFGVETQYF,NA,TRBV5-1,TRBJ2-5,NA
TGTGCCAGCAGATCTACAGGTGGGGGCACCGGGGAGCTGTTTTTT,CASRSTGGGTGELFF,NA,TRBV28,TRBJ2-2,NA
TGTGCCATCAGTGGGGGCGGGGCCCTCTACGAGCAGTACTTC,CAISGGGALYEQYF,NA,TRBV10-3,TRBJ2-7,NA
TGTGCCAGCAGCCTGCGGGCCGGGGAGCTGTTTTTT,CASSLRAGELFF,NA,TRBV7-3,TRBJ2-2,NA
TGTGCCAGTAGTATCTCTGTGGCCTCCGAAAAACTGTTTTTT,CASSISVASEKLFF,NA,TRBV19,TRBJ1-4,NA
TGTGCCAGCTCGCGCCTGGGGGGGGCGGATGAAGCTTTCTTT,CASSRLGGADEAFF,NA,TRBV18,TRBJ1-1,NA
TGTGCCAGCAGCTGGGGGGACAGGCCAAACATTCAGTACTTC,CASSWGDRPNIQYF,TRBD1,TRBV5-6,TRBJ2-4,NA
TGCAGCGCCACAGGGGGGAGCAATCAGCCCCAGCATTTT,CSATGGSNQPQHF,TRBD1,TRBV29-1,TRBJ1-5,NA
TGTGCCAGCAGCTTGGGGTCCACGGCGAGACAGTACTTC,CASSLGSTARQYF,NA,TRBV7-3,TRBJ2-7,NA
TGTGCCAGCAGTCATAGCGGGAGGGCCTACAATGAGCAGTTCTTC,CASSHSGRAYNEQFF,TRBD2,TRBV5-8,TRBJ2-1,NA
TGTGCCAGCAGCTTAAAGCGGGTCGCCAACACCGGGGAGCTGTTTTTT,CASSLKRVANTGELFF,NA,TRBV11-2,TRBJ2-2,NA
TGCGCCAGCAGCCCTCTGTCAAACAAAAACATTCAGTACTTC,CASSPLSNKNIQYF,NA,TRBV5-1,TRBJ2-4,NA
TGTGCCAGCAGCTTAAGCCGGGAGACCCAGTACTTC,CASSLSRETQYF,NA,TRBV7-8,TRBJ2-5,NA
TGTGCCAGCAGCCTACGGGACAGTATGTTGGGCACTGAAGCTTTCTTT,CASSLRDSMLGTEAFF,TRBD1,TRBV11-2,TRBJ1-1,NA
TGCGCCAGCAGCTTGGGCGGAGCCGGGGAGCTGTTTTTT,CASSLGGAGELFF,NA,TRBV5-1,TRBJ2-2,NA
TGTGCCATCAGTGAAGCGGGAGTTTACAATGAGCAGTTCTTC,CAISEAGVYNEQFF,TRBD2,TRBV10-3,TRBJ2-1,few
TGTGCCAGCAGTCCTCAGGGGACCTACTACAATGAGCAGTTCTTC,CASSPQGTYYNEQFF,NA,TRBV6-1,TRBJ2-1,NA
TGCGCCAGCAGGAGCGGGGGGGTGCTGGAGACCCAGTACTTC,CASRSGGVLETQYF,TRBD2,TRBV5-1,TRBJ2-5,NA
TGTGCCAGCAGCCCCCCACAGTTGAGGAGTCGAGCAGATACGCAGTATTTT,CASSPPQLRSRADTQYF,NA,TRBV11-3,TRBJ2-3,NA